This TCR beta chain appears in the sequencing data of a study of cytomegalovirus exposure and HLA in healthy donors (dated by TCRdb to about 2017). Regarding the research as a whole: An earlier analysis of under 600 of the donors reported approximately 290 Gb of sequence data and 117 million unique TCR beta sequences from about 200 million T cells. About 310 gigabases of sequencing data and 78 million or so unique TCR sequences were included in an early release covering around 650 HLA-typed donors. The genetic ancestry cluster associated with self-reported Caucasian donors included roughly 84% of the approximately 400 genotyped donors. The aim of the study was to test whether cataloging public T cell receptors could identify signatures of past pathogen exposure. The study used immunosequencing to profile the T cell repertoires of approximately 630 subjects and linked those repertoires to cytomegalovirus serostatus. Along with the roughly 670-subject first cohort, a separate validation cohort of 120 different subjects was used. To predict cytomegalovirus infection status, the study brought together high-throughput TCR immunosequencing, statistical association of individual TCRs with disease status, and machine learning. A later analysis re-examined previously published TCR beta repertoires from just over 650 donors and added high-resolution HLA genotyping to investigate patterns of TCR occurrence. Rather than using new phenotypic data, the later analysis identified candidate immune exposures from TCR beta sequences and from how often those sequences occurred across donors. An earlier analysis of about 600 of the donors used high-throughput TCR beta sequencing to judge whether each TCR beta V gene segment behaved as functional or pseudogenic. Donor age, sex, ethnicity and CMV serostatus were compiled together with the repertoire data. In a later genetic analysis, genome-wide SNP genotypes for 398 of the 666 donors were used, and that subset was treated as a discovery cohort. All discovery cohort repertoires had been generated on a single sequencing platform. HLA typing included class I and class II loci at four-digit resolution. Typing coverage differed by locus: A, B, C, DRB1 and DQB1 were typed in roughly 620-630 donors, DQA1 in 500 to 550, DPA1 in approximately 600, and DPB1 in 472. Four or five DR-DQ haplotypes were treated as single units for association and clustering because of strong linkage in the cohort. Among roughly 400 genotyped donors of the cohort, an average of around 220,000 unique TCR beta nucleotide sequences was sequenced per donor, of which about 18% were non-productive. Points the paper makes about the study in general: In a later analysis, HLA-associated TCR beta chains showed more clonal expansion and lower generation probabilities than non-associated chains that were equally common. Because counts were too low, roughly 16 rarely observed V segments, including chromosome 9 orphons, were excluded from the earlier analysis of 587 of the donors. A later analysis reported that several top co-occurrence clusters appeared linked to parvovirus B19, influenza, CMV and Epstein-Barr virus. Linkage disequilibrium might explain the correlated functional status among segregating V segments, but an unknown experimental factor could not be excluded. The study gave a list of 150 to 200 TCR beta chains associated with cytomegalovirus. A cluster of highly shared sequence variants was judged likely to represent a technical artifact of the sequencing pipeline. According to a later analysis, most CMV-associated TCR beta chains appeared to be HLA-restricted, and the HLA associations seemed to be driven largely by CMV exposure. Some IMGT-functional V segments, including TRBV6-2 and TRBV6-3, could not be distinguished by the 87-base-pair reads and were therefore excluded. The classifier was reported to diagnose cytomegalovirus status with high specificity and sensitivity in both the original cohort and the validation cohort. Most TCR sequences were observed very rarely across donors, whereas some public TCRs were present in many individuals. A further reported finding was that TCR beta sequences accurately predicted the HLA-A and HLA-B alleles for most subjects in the first cohort. Because HLA typing was missing for some donors at each locus, association tests included only the typed subset. The cohort was sequenced for TCR beta chains only, and without alpha or paired-chain data the features that could be detected were limited. When HLA alleles, especially DR and DQ, strongly co-occurred, attributing TCR associations to individual alleles was difficult. The authors suggested that the approach could potentially be generalized to other disease states and immunological phenotypes. Broadly in line with IMGT annotations, most TCR beta V segments showed up in productive rearrangements about 87% or about 30% of the time in an earlier analysis of around 600 of the donors. In vitro tests confirmed that a few of the cytomegalovirus-associated TCR beta chains recognize cytomegalovirus antigens. According to a later genetic analysis, donors in an Asian-associated ancestry cluster had fewer N-insertions in productive TCRs than the roughly 700-donor mean. Immune exposure information for the cohort was limited to CMV serostatus. A later analysis found that TCR association rates varied across HLA loci, with DRB1 alleles showing the most associated TCRs and HLA-C alleles the fewest. V-gene and J-gene trimming of TCR beta chains was associated with a missense DCLRE1C variant in a later genetic analysis, and the association was replicated in an independent cohort. Sequencing depth was assumed to be roughly uniform across donors in the presence/absence analyses, though that assumption may not hold. In a later analysis, over 15,000 TCR beta sequences were associated with specific HLA alleles at a false discovery rate of 0.05.

The germline V end is reduced by 7 bases and the J end by 6 bases; junction bases left unmatched: 3. The germline V gene encodes CDR1 SEHNR and CDR2 FQNEAQ (reference sequence). Taken from cysteine to phenylalanine, the CDR3 has 13 residues. Only the CDR3 DNA is retained, 39 bases long and in frame from the first base. Receptors were amplified or captured by the immunoSEQ multiplex PCR assay. For the multiplex PCR, a mixture combining 60 forward primers for TCR Vbeta segments and 13 reverse primers for TCR Jbeta segments was used. A multiplex PCR assay on genomic DNA amplified the CDR3 region of rearranged TCR beta genes. The Illumina HiSeq System was used to sequence the amplified TCR beta libraries as 87-base-pair reads. The published analysis was carried out like this. A later analysis tallied around 87 million unique TCR beta chains across the 700 or so repertoires, and some 10 million of those chains were shared by two or more donors. To remove PCR and sequencing errors, raw reads were error-corrected and collapsed into unique sequences using a nearest-neighbor algorithm that merged closely related sequences. CDR3 sequences were aligned to IMGT reference sequences to assign V, D and J gene segments. For a sequence to be retained, a match of at least six nucleotides to both a V gene segment and a J gene segment was required. Rearrangements were classified as productive when the CDR3 lacked stop codons and remained in frame with V and J, and all other rearrangements were classified as non-productive. CDR3 was defined according to IMGT convention as the region running from the second conserved V-encoded cysteine to the conserved J-encoded phenylalanine. The earlier analysis of some 580 of the donors excluded any sequence lacking an unambiguous match to a single V gene segment. In an earlier analysis of several hundred of the donors, a V segment was called functional when productive rearrangements were above 56.7%, and segregating when the standard deviation between donors exceeded 5%. A statistical classification framework was developed to diagnose cytomegalovirus status using the catalog of TCR beta chain sequences. In a later analysis, TCR nucleotide sequences were compared against IMGT/GENE-DB human TR gene sequences so that V and J genes could be assigned. Using the TCRdist pipeline, a later analysis assigned CDR3 sequences along with most-parsimonious VDJ recombination scenarios. In a later analysis, each TCR beta chain was defined by its CDR3 amino acid sequence together with its V-gene family, and reads without a unique V-gene family were excluded. In a later analysis, 450 to 600 highly shared, low-generation-probability nucleotide sequences were removed to address suspected cross-contamination and a sequencing artifact. For each public chain, a later analysis derived a clonal expansion index from normalized ranks of inferred template counts within each repertoire. In a later analysis, generation probabilities were computed with a VDJ recombination model fitted to out-of-frame rearrangements, and the resulting probabilities were checked against IGoR. In a later analysis, hypergeometric tests were used to score TCR-TCR, TCR-HLA and TCR-CMV co-occurrence, with a repertoire-size bias correction applied to TCR pairs. To estimate false discovery rates, a later analysis permuted the HLA or CMV assignments 20 times. In a later analysis, co-occurring TCRs were grouped using DBSCAN, and TCRdist sequence similarity was added for clustering within HLA-allele-positive subsets. Repertoires with fewer than 30,000 or more than 120,000 public chains were left out of co-occurrence clustering, as were roughly five repertoires with anomalous nucleotide sharing. As stored in TCRdb, this immuneACCESS dataset retains in-frame rearrangements with V and J assigned. A fraction of the clones does not appear; measured against another copy, unresolved V genes explain less than half of the discrepancy, and the remainder lacks a known reason. That table gives V, J and clone size, and the DNA gave D and trimming. In all, the sample holds roughly 100,000 clones, and roughly 82% of those were seen once. Jointly, the top ten make up about 1.6% of the sample.

With regard to this clone: No cognate antigen has been identified for it. Base qualities are not recorded, but no much larger clone differs from it by a single base.

The cohort was made up of about 610 healthy bone marrow donors. At the time of sampling, all cohort members were nominally healthy, though unrecorded immune exposures were likely present. The donor was CMV seronegative and was included in the group of under 450 seronegative cohort members. A peripheral blood sample was collected from each donor, and TCR beta sequencing was performed on peripheral blood mononuclear cells. The Qiagen DNeasy Blood Extraction Kit was used to extract genomic DNA from the blood cell samples. The rearranged segments are TRBV7-9 and TRBJ1-4; the junction holds 9 bases that match TRBD1. This clonotype originated in a man between 50 and 59 years old in good health and CMV-seronegative. Sequenced input: PBMCs. CDR3 region: CASIGTGYEKLFF. Here is the DNA: TGTGCCAGCATCGGGACAGGGTATGAAAAACTGTTTTTT.